This passage covers 10 T cell receptor beta chains from one sample sequenced in a study of cytomegalovirus exposure and HLA in healthy donors (dated by TCRdb to the late 2010s). The method behind the library was the immunoSEQ multiplex PCR assay. For the multiplex PCR, a mixture combining 60 forward primers for TCR Vbeta segments and 13 reverse primers for TCR Jbeta segments was used. What TCRdb holds here is the immuneACCESS table cut down to in-frame rearrangements. Part of the clones is not present; checked against another copy, under half of the missing clones reflect an unresolved V gene, and the others are unexplained. The table of this sample itemizes some 150,000 clones. The top ten clones comprise roughly 2.6% of the sample. The sequenced sample consisted of PBMCs. The origin of the receptors is a man aged 40-49 years in good health and CMV-seronegative.

Here the CDR3 DNA reads TGTGCCAGCAGCCTCGGAGGGGGCGGAGCTGAGCAGTTCTTC. Amino acids: CASSLGGGGAEQFF. The J gene is TRBJ2-1, the V gene TRBV7-3, with D possibly being TRBD1 (7 bases). Deletions cut 5 bases from V and 9 bases from J, with 17 bases between. The CDR3 totals 14 residues. Germline V gene lookup returns CDR1 SGHTA and CDR2 FQGTGA.

The rearrangement joins TRBV6-1 to TRBJ1-2; D remains unclear. V gave up 6 bases and J gave up 0 bases, with 2 bases separating them. The CDR3 totals 11 residues. From germline, CDR1 is MNHNS and CDR2 SASEGT. The CDR3 DNA reads TGTGCCAGCAGCGCTAACTATGGCTACACCTTC. It specifies CASSANYGYTF.

The rearrangement joins TRBV6-1 to TRBJ2-7; 8 bases fit TRBD1. This CDR3 is built from 14 residues. Germline values: CDR1 MNHNS, CDR2 SASEGT. Trimming removed 7 bases from V and 2 bases from J; junction bases left unmatched: 7. This CDR3 is CASTLDRAPYEQYF. For the CDR3, the DNA is TGTGCCAGCACATTGGACAGGGCGCCCTACGAGCAGTACTTC.

This chain connects TRBV5-8 to TRBJ2-7; 9 bases line up with TRBD1. The CDR3 runs 15 residues. J lost 0 bases, V lost 0 bases, and 1 base had no gene match. CDR1 and CDR2 from the germline V gene are SGHTS and YDEGEE. The CDR3 loop is CASSLGGQGSYEQYF. CDR3 DNA sequence: TGTGCCAGCAGCTTGGGGGGACAGGGCTCCTACGAGCAGTACTTC.

The V gene is TRBV18, the J gene TRBJ2-4; TRBD1 is a possible D gene (5 bases). Germline V CDR1 and CDR2: KGHSH, LQKENI. The V gene lost 3 bases and the J gene lost 5 bases, with 8 bases spanning the gap. CDR3 length equals 13 residues. CDR3 sequence reads: CASSPPQENIQYF. CDR3 coding DNA: TGTGCCAGCTCACCTCCACAGGAAAACATTCAGTACTTC.

The CDR3 nucleotides read TGTGCCAGCAGTGACCTCTCAGGGCGGGGTACGCAGTATTTT. Protein sequence: CASSDLSGRGTQYF. V is TRBV25-1 and J is TRBJ2-3, with D perhaps matching TRBD2 (6 bases). Germline lookup yields CDR1 MGHDK and CDR2 SYGVNS. CDR3 length equals 14 residues. V was clipped by 3 bases and J by 8 bases, with 15 bases between them.

The V gene is TRBV19, the J gene TRBJ2-7; possible D gene TRBD1, 6 bases. V gave up 2 bases and J gave up 2 bases, with 25 bases separating them. Germline CDR1 reads LNHDA; CDR2 reads SQIVND (reference sequence). The CDR3 is 19 residues long. Here the CDR3 DNA reads TGTGCCAGTAGTATAAAGCAGGGGTTGGCGCCGTACCTACCCTACGAGCAGTACTTC. It specifies CASSIKQGLAPYLPYEQYF.

In DNA form, the CDR3 reads TGTGCCAGCAGCTTACTTCAGATCTCCTACGAGCAGTACTTC. Translating gives CASSLLQISYEQYF. This chain links TRBV11-1 with TRBJ2-7, with D hard to call. Germline V gives CDR1 SGHAT, CDR2 FQDESV (reference sequence). The ends were cut back, 2 bases at V and 0 bases at J, with 8 bases in the middle. The CDR3 length is 14 residues.

In the case of this clone: An end of the junction does not agree with germline; a read error may underlie this. This chain links TRBV7-9 with TRBJ1-1, with TRBD1 matching 8 bases. The V gene's germline CDR1 is SEHNR and CDR2 FQNEAQ (reference sequence). The CDR3 sequence is 15 residues long. The CDR3 DNA follows: TGTGCCAGCACCTTAGCCGGGACAGGGAACACTGAAGCTTTCTTT. Its protein product is CASTLAGTGNTEAFF.

The chain has TRBV5-4 and TRBJ2-1; 9 positions agree with TRBD2. This CDR3 comprises 15 residues. Germline loops: CDR1 SGHNT, CDR2 YYREEE (reference sequence). V dropped 0 bases and J dropped 8; count of bases not matched to a gene: 6. Here the CDR3 reads CASSLGRGGRDEQFF. CDR3 DNA sequence: TGTGCCAGCAGCTTGGGGCGGGGGGGCCGAGATGAGCAGTTCTTC. Full variable domain (outside the CDR3, taken from reference TRBV5-4 and TRBJ2-1): ETGVTQSPTHLIKTRGQQVTLRCSSQSGHNTVSWYQQALGQGPQFIFQYYREEENGRGNFPPRFSGLQFPNYSSELNVNALELDDSALYLCASSLGRGGRDEQFFGPGTRLTVL.